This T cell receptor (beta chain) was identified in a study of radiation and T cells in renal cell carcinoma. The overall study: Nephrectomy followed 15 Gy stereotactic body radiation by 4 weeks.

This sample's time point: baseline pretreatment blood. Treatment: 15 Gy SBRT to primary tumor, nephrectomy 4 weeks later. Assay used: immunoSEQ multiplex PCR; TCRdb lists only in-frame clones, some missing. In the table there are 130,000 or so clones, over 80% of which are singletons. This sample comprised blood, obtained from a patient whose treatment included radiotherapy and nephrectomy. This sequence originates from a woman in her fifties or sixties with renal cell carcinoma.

This CDR3 is CASSVAGGNEQFF. The CDR3, as DNA: TGTGCCAGCAGCGTAGCGGGGGGGAATGAGCAGTTCTTC. The rearrangement uses TRBV9 and TRBJ2-1, with TRBD2 matching 8 bases. Germline assignment: CDR1 SGDLS and CDR2 YYNGEE. The V segment lost 0 bases and the J segment 7 bases; nucleotides outside the gene matches: 0. This CDR3 has 13 amino acids.